Shown below are 16 T cell receptor beta chains from a single sample sequenced in a study of T-cell reconstitution after alpha-beta-depleted transplantation in children (dated by TCRdb to about 2016). The sample's treatment or condition label is to be understood as: allogeneic hematopoietic cell transplantation with graft depleted of TCRalphabeta T cells and CD19 B cells. The library came from PCR. The listed sequencing device is Illumina HiSeq 2500. Molecular barcoding was employed in the preparation of TCR libraries, with unique molecular identifiers being used to normalize TCRbeta repertoire quantification. TCRdb redid the processing of the public reads, applying fastp at Q25 and MiXCR, and retained in-frame beta chains. Each entry merges the rows of one CDR3 protein and shows their most common DNA and genes. This sample holds 300,000 to 350,000 distinct CDR3 sequences; roughly 25% were observed only once. The ten largest make up approximately 11% of the sample.

Material: PBMCs, mostly from graft donor cells, obtained 180 days after TCRalphabeta/CD19-depleted stem cell transplant. The receptors were gathered from a male patient under 18 who had a stem cell transplant for acute lymphoblastic leukemia, so the T cells may come from the graft donor.

The genes are TRBV15 and TRBJ1-5; TRBD1 aligns across 7 bases. Trimming removed 5 bases from V and 6 bases from J; junction bases left unmatched: 7. Germline V lookup: CDR1 LNHNV, CDR2 YYDKDF (reference sequence). CDR3 length equals 14 residues. The CDR3 nucleotides read TGTGCCACCAGCCCCGACAGGGTTTCTCAGCCCCAGCATTTT. This codes for CATSPDRVSQPQHF.

This clonotype was seen at least ten times. The chain recombines TRBV6-5 with TRBJ2-7, with D possibly matching TRBD2 (6 bases). This CDR3 region has 12 residues. V was clipped by 6 bases and J by 2 bases, with 8 bases between them. The germline gives CDR1 MNHEY, CDR2 SVGAGI. This chain's CDR3 is CASRGLAYEQYF. The CDR3 DNA is TGTGCCAGCAGGGGACTCGCCTACGAGCAGTACTTC.

The chain employs TRBV9 and TRBJ2-5; the D gene is possibly TRBD2 (5 bases). The V end was cut by 4 bases, the J end by 5 bases, with 18 bases between. This CDR3 region has 15 residues. Germline CDR1 is SGDLS and CDR2 is YYNGEE. For the CDR3, the DNA is TGTGCCAGCAGCCCCGGGTGGGGAGAAGGGGAGACCCAGTACTTC. Amino acid sequence: CASSPGWGEGETQYF.

This clonotype was picked up a small number of times. The genes are TRBV6-5 and TRBJ2-1, with D possibly TRBD2 on 6 matching bases. Germline CDR1 reads MNHEY; CDR2 reads SVGAGI. The CDR3 covers 15 residues. Between the trimmed V and J ends, which lost 3 bases and 0 bases, there was a span of 9 bases. For the CDR3, the DNA is TGTGCCAGCAGTTATGATAGCGGCTCCTACAATGAGCAGTTCTTC. Its protein is CASSYDSGSYNEQFF.

This clonotype was recorded a few times. The chain couples TRBV29-1 to TRBJ1-2; D is undetermined. In germline, CDR1 is SQVTM, CDR2 ANQGSEA. This CDR3 is built from 13 residues. V lost 3 bases and J 0 bases, leaving 8 bases between the germline ends. In DNA form, the CDR3 reads TGCAGCGTTGAGACTCCTGCTAACTATGGCTACACCTTC. This codes for CSVETPANYGYTF.

This clonotype turned up a few times. The chain couples TRBV12-3 or TRBV12-4 to TRBJ1-6; unclear D gene. The V and J ends lost 3 bases and 8 bases respectively, with 5 bases between them. There are 12 residues in the CDR3. The CDR3 reads CASSFMDSPLHF. The CDR3 region has the DNA TGTGCCAGCAGTTTTATGGATTCACCCCTCCACTTT.

This clonotype turned up a few times. V gene TRBV6-2 or TRBV6-3 combines with J gene TRBJ2-1, with D tentatively TRBD1 or TRBD2 (5 bases each). Germline assignment: CDR1 MNHEY and CDR2 SVGEGT. CDR3 size: 12 residues. The V and J ends lost 5 bases and 6 bases respectively, with 8 bases between them. Here the CDR3 reads CASSGTVNEQFF. For the CDR3, the DNA is TGTGCCAGCAGTGGGACGGTCAATGAGCAGTTCTTC.

This clonotype has only a few counts. The rearrangement links TRBV15 to TRBJ2-4; TRBD2 matches 12 bases. Trimming took 1 base from V and 6 from J; bases not matched to a gene: 10. The CDR3 is 18 amino acids. The germline V gene encodes CDR1 LNHNV and CDR2 YYDKDF (reference sequence). This chain's CDR3 is CATSRVRTSGKGINIQYF. Written as DNA, the CDR3 is TGTGCCACCAGCAGAGTGAGGACTAGCGGGAAGGGAATAAACATTCAGTACTTC. The variable domain in full, completed from reference TRBV15 and TRBJ2-4, reads DAMVIQNPRYQVTQFGKPVTLSCSQTLNHNVMYWYQQKSSQAPKLLFHYYDKDFNNEADTPDNFQSRRPNTSFCFLDIRSPGLGDTAMYLCATSRVRTSGKGINIQYFGAGTRLSVL.

The chain recombines TRBV9 with TRBJ1-6; tentatively, D is TRBD1 (5 bases). The CDR3 extends over 13 amino acids. V was clipped by 0 bases and J by 7 bases, with 5 bases between them. Germline CDR1 reads SGDLS; CDR2 reads YYNGEE. The CDR3 sequence is CASSVEGNSPLHF. The CDR3 DNA is TGTGCCAGCAGCGTAGAGGGGAATTCACCCCTCCACTTT.

This sequence joins TRBV5-1 and TRBJ1-4, with a tentative D call TRBD1 (5 bases). The CDR3 is 14 residues long. V was clipped by 3 bases and J by 4 bases, with 10 bases between them. The germline CDR1 and CDR2 sequences are SGHRS and YFSETQ. CDR3 region: CASSYPGRNEKLFF. The CDR3 region has the DNA TGCGCCAGCAGCTATCCGGGACGTAATGAAAAACTGTTTTTT.

This clonotype turned up a few times. The chain links TRBV29-1 to TRBJ2-7; the match to TRBD2 covers 8 bases. The CDR3 is 15 residues long. Germline V gene sequence: CDR1 SQVTM, CDR2 ANQGSEA. V was clipped by 2 bases and J by 0 bases; unmatched bases: 6. CDR3 nucleotides: TGCAGCGTTGAACTAGCGGGCGAATCCTCCTACGAGCAGTACTTC. This gives the protein CSVELAGESSYEQYF.

This clonotype was recorded a few times. This rearrangement joins TRBV29-1 to TRBJ2-5; 7 nucleotides align to TRBD1. With V trimmed by 8 bases and J by 4 bases, 13 bases remained unmatched. The CDR3 spans 14 residues. Looked up from germline, CDR1 is SQVTM and CDR2 is ANQGSEA. In nucleotides, the CDR3 is TGCAGCATTTGGGAACAGGGGTGGGGAGAGACCCAGTACTTC. This encodes CSIWEQGWGETQYF.

This clonotype was seen more than once but under ten times. The genes are TRBV7-9 and TRBJ2-1; 9 bases agree with TRBD1. From germline, CDR1 is SEHNR and CDR2 FQNEAQ (reference sequence). With 5 bases clipped from V and 6 bases from J, the junction kept 2 bases outside the gene matches. CDR3 length: 13 residues. The chain's CDR3 is CASSQDRGNEQFF. CDR3 DNA: TGTGCCAGCAGCCAGGACAGGGGCAATGAGCAGTTCTTC.

The CDR3 loop reads CSARDPRGGDTEAFF. CDR3 DNA sequence: TGCAGTGCTAGAGATCCCCGGGGGGGGGACACTGAAGCTTTCTTT. The V and J genes are TRBV20-1 and TRBJ1-1; TRBD1 might be the D (5 bases). Trimming cost V 0 bases and J 3 bases, with 14 bases left between them. The CDR3 is made up of 15 amino acids. The germline CDR1 and CDR2 sequences are DFQATT and SNEGSKA (reference sequence).

The rearrangement uses TRBV20-1 and TRBJ1-6, with 12 bases that match TRBD1. The V segment lost 2 bases and the J segment 10 bases; nucleotides outside the gene matches: 15. The germline V gene encodes CDR1 DFQATT and CDR2 SNEGSKA (reference sequence). The length of the CDR3 is 18 residues. CDR3: CSARIRGQGAESGSPLHF. CDR3 nucleotide sequence: TGCAGTGCTAGAATAAGGGGACAGGGGGCGGAGAGTGGCTCACCCCTCCACTTT.

This clonotype came up a few times. The J gene is TRBJ1-1, the V gene TRBV10-3, with no clear D. Trimming removed 0 bases from V and 4 bases from J, with 6 bases in between. The CDR3 runs 13 residues. The germline gives CDR1 ENHRY, CDR2 SYGVKD. The CDR3 spells CAISESISTEAFF. In DNA form, the CDR3 reads TGTGCCATCAGTGAGTCCATCAGCACTGAAGCTTTCTTT.